Listed here are 30 T cell receptor beta chains from one sample, sequenced in a study of cytomegalovirus exposure and HLA in healthy donors. The PCR used 60 Vbeta and 13 Jbeta primers. Libraries were prepared by immunoSEQ multiplex PCR; TCRdb keeps only in-frame clonotypes and omits some of them. The data hold about 160,000 clones, with approximately 84% observed a single time. The source material was PBMCs. Receptor source: a woman aged 45-60 years in good health and CMV-seropositive.

The V and J genes are TRBV4-3 and TRBJ2-1, with TRBD2 identical over 8 bases. The CDR3 is made up of 15 amino acids. Germline assignment: CDR1 LGHNA and CDR2 YSLEER. With V trimmed by 4 bases and J by 7 bases, 9 bases remained unmatched. The CDR3 region has the DNA TGCGCCAGCAGCCCAGGGACTAGGCTCGGTAATGAGCAGTTCTTC. Residues: CASSPGTRLGNEQFF.

J is TRBJ2-1 and V is TRBV5-1; 12 bases match TRBD2. Trimming at V came to 4 bases and at J to 1 base, leaving 6 bases not matched to a gene. The CDR3 totals 17 residues. In germline, CDR1 is SGHRS, CDR2 YFSETQ. As DNA, the CDR3 is TGCGCCAGCAGCCCTTGGACTAGCGGGATGTCCTACAATGAGCAGTTCTTC. Amino acid sequence: CASSPWTSGMSYNEQFF. Full variable domain (missing parts from reference TRBV5-1 and TRBJ2-1): KAGVTQTPRYLIKTRGQQVTLSCSPISGHRSVSWYQQTPGQGLQFLFEYFSETQRNKGNFPGRFSGRQFSNSRSEMNVSTLELGDSALYLCASSPWTSGMSYNEQFFGPGTRLTVL.

The chain uses TRBV6-5 and TRBJ2-2; TRBD2 matches 7 bases. Germline assignment: CDR1 MNHEY and CDR2 SVGAGI. V dropped 7 bases and J dropped 1; count of bases not matched to a gene: 6. The CDR3 runs to 15 residues. The CDR3 DNA reads as TGTGCCAGCATTCCAGGACTAGTGAACACCGGGGAGCTGTTTTTT. Protein product: CASIPGLVNTGELFF.

This clone came up a few times. The V call is TRBV11-2, the J call TRBJ2-1, with D possibly matching TRBD1 (6 bases). V shed 4 bases and J shed 7 bases, with 20 bases lying between them. This CDR3 has 16 amino acids. Germline V gene sequence: CDR1 SGHAT, CDR2 FQNNGV. CDR3 bases: TGTGCCAGCAGCTCAGGGGTAGGGCCCGGAGGAAATGAGCAGTTCTTC. Translated: CASSSGVGPGGNEQFF. Drawing the rest from reference TRBV11-2 and TRBJ2-1, the complete variable domain is EAGVAQSPRYKIIEKRQSVAFWCNPISGHATLYWYQQILGQGPKLLIQFQNNGVVDDSQLPKDRFSAERLKGVDSTLKIQPAKLEDSAVYLCASSSGVGPGGNEQFFGPGTRLTVL.

This chain connects TRBV5-1 to TRBJ1-2, with 8 bases aligning to TRBD1. Germline assignment: CDR1 SGHRS and CDR2 YFSETQ. Losses at the gene ends were 4 bases for V and 6 bases for J; bases not matched to a gene: 5. The CDR3 has 13 residues. The CDR3 region is CASSPGQVDGYTF. The DNA of the CDR3 is TGCGCCAGCAGCCCGGGACAGGTCGATGGCTACACCTTC.

This clone has only one observation. The rearrangement links TRBV18 to TRBJ1-2; 9 nucleotides align to TRBD1. This CDR3 spans 15 amino acids. V was pared by 3 bases and J by 8 bases, with 10 bases of the junction left unmatched. Germline V CDR1 and CDR2: KGHSH, LQKENI. The CDR3 nucleotides are TGTGCCAGCTCACCGCGAACGGGACAGGGTAGCGGCTACACCTTC. Amino acids: CASSPRTGQGSGYTF. Full variable domain (outside the CDR3, taken from reference TRBV18 and TRBJ1-2): NAGVMQNPRHLVRRRGQEARLRCSPMKGHSHVYWYRQLPEEGLKFMVYLQKENIIDESGMPKERFSAEFPKEGPSILRIQQVVRGDSAAYFCASSPRTGQGSGYTFGSGTRLTVV.

The chain has TRBV5-1 and TRBJ2-7; D might be TRBD2 (7 bases). The CDR3 contains 14 residues. Trimming left V 4 bases short and J 6 bases short, with 17 bases between. The germline V gene has CDR1 SGHRS and CDR2 YFSETQ. As DNA, the CDR3 is TGCGCCAGCAGCCCGCGCGGGGGCTTCCCCGAGCAGTACTTC. It codes for CASSPRGGFPEQYF.

For the CDR3, the DNA is TGTGCCAGTCAACAAGGCGGATATAGCAATCAGCCCCAGCATTTT. Translating it yields CASQQGGYSNQPQHF. This chain uses TRBV2 with TRBJ1-5; no firm D call. The CDR3 spans 15 residues. V was trimmed by 9 bases and J by 0 bases, leaving 15 bases between them. Germline V gene data show CDR1 as SNHLY and CDR2 as FYNNEI.

The CDR3 sequence is CASSPDATGGADTQYF. In nucleotides, the CDR3 is TGTGCCAGCTCACCAGACGCGACAGGGGGCGCAGATACGCAGTATTTT. The rearrangement uses TRBV18 and TRBJ2-3; 10 bases align to TRBD1. CDR1 is KGHSH and CDR2 is LQKENI in the germline V gene. CDR3 size: 16 residues. V dropped 2 bases and J dropped 4; count of bases not matched to a gene: 6.

This clone was counted a few times. This chain joins TRBV30 and TRBJ1-1; D remains ambiguous. The CDR3 loop spans 12 amino acids. The V gene's germline CDR1 is GTSNPN and CDR2 SVGIG (reference sequence). The V and J ends lost 3 bases and 5 bases respectively, with 10 bases between them. CDR3 nucleotides: TGTGCCTGGAGAGTCCGGGTTACTGAAGCTTTCTTT. Its protein product is CAWRVRVTEAFF.

This chain uses TRBV4-1 with TRBJ2-1; TRBD2 matches 12 bases. The CDR3 consists of 19 residues. J gave up 1 base and V 1 base, and 8 bases lay outside the gene matches. Germline lookup yields CDR1 MGHRA and CDR2 YSYEKL. The CDR3 sequence is CASSQGTSGADPSYNEQFF. The CDR3 coding sequence is TGCGCCAGCAGCCAAGGGACTAGCGGGGCCGACCCGTCCTACAATGAGCAGTTCTTC.

The chain links TRBV7-8 to TRBJ1-1; 8 bases fit TRBD1. Germline CDR1 reads SGHVS; CDR2 reads FQNEAQ. The V segment lost 0 bases and the J segment 4 bases; nucleotides outside the gene matches: 1. The CDR3 is 14 amino acids. For the CDR3, the DNA is TGTGCCAGCAGCTTAGCCACAGGGGGCACTGAAGCTTTCTTT. Encoded protein: CASSLATGGTEAFF.

In this sample, this clone turned up once. The chain couples TRBV5-4 to TRBJ2-7; 9 bases fit TRBD1. The CDR3 covers 15 residues. The junction had 10 bases not matched to a gene; V was cut back by 4 bases and J by 5 bases. CDR1 SGHNT and CDR2 YYREEE come from the germline V gene (reference sequence). The CDR3 is CASSPVQGAGNEQYF. The CDR3 nucleotides are TGTGCCAGCAGCCCAGTACAGGGGGCTGGGAACGAGCAGTACTTC.

This clone came up a few times. V is TRBV7-9 and J is TRBJ2-5; D might be TRBD1 (5 bases). CDR1 and CDR2 (germline): SEHNR, FQNEAQ (reference sequence). Deletions cut 2 bases from V and 3 bases from J, with 13 bases between. The CDR3 has 15 amino acids. CDR3 nucleotide sequence: TGTGCCAGCAGCTTATTAGGTACAGGAAAAGAGACCCAGTACTTC. Translation gives CASSLLGTGKETQYF.

This rearrangement joins TRBV20-1 to TRBJ2-1; D uncertain. The CDR3 totals 11 residues. V was cut by 6 bases and J by 7 bases, with 10 bases left in between. The germline V gene encodes CDR1 DFQATT and CDR2 SNEGSKA (reference sequence). The CDR3 reads CSASRVNEQFF. CDR3 nucleotides: TGCAGTGCCTCCCGGGTGAATGAGCAGTTCTTC.

The gene calls are TRBV25-1 and TRBJ1-2, with 10 bases that match TRBD1. V was pared by 1 base and J by 1 base, with 9 bases of the junction left unmatched. The CDR3 spans 18 residues. The germline CDR1 and CDR2 sequences are MGHDK and SYGVNS. DNA of the CDR3: TGTGCCAGCAGTGAATTGGGACAGGGGCCGCCGGATAACTATGGCTACACCTTC. Translation gives CASSELGQGPPDNYGYTF.

On this clone: This specimen includes other DNA sequences encoding the same CDR3. V usage is TRBV5-1 and J usage is TRBJ2-1, with 10 bases that match TRBD2. From germline, CDR1 is SGHRS and CDR2 YFSETQ. The CDR3 is 16 amino acids. The ends lost 4 bases at V and 1 base at J; junction bases unmatched: 5. The CDR3 DNA reads TGCGCCAGCAGCCCCTTAGCGGGAGGATCCTACAATGAGCAGTTCTTC. Its protein product is CASSPLAGGSYNEQFF.

V gene TRBV6-5 combines with J gene TRBJ2-1, with a weak D call TRBD1 (6 bases). CDR1 is MNHEY and CDR2 is SVGAGI in the germline V gene. The CDR3 spans 14 residues. The V end was cut by 3 bases, the J end by 12 bases, with 18 bases between. CDR3 protein: CASSYLSGQGGQFF. CDR3 DNA: TGTGCCAGCAGTTATCTCTCGGGACAAGGTGGGCAGTTCTTC.

This clone showed up just once. The V and J genes are TRBV29-1 and TRBJ2-7; D is possibly TRBD1 (6 bases). The CDR3 is 19 amino acids. Germline-derived CDR1 and CDR2 are SQVTM and ANQGSEA. V dropped 2 bases and J dropped 1 base, with 27 bases sitting between them. CDR3 in DNA: TGCAGCGTTGAAAGGGAACGGACAGCTGCGAGAACCTTATCCTACGAGCAGTACTTC. Translating gives CSVERERTAARTLSYEQYF.

The chain uses TRBV5-1 and TRBJ2-7; D uncertain. The germline V gene encodes CDR1 SGHRS and CDR2 YFSETQ. Trimming stripped 4 bases from V and 0 bases from J, with 5 bases between. This CDR3 has 12 residues. The DNA of the CDR3 is TGCGCCAGCAGCCAAAACTCCTACGAGCAGTACTTC. Translating gives CASSQNSYEQYF.

The chain links TRBV10-3 to TRBJ2-5; TRBD1 matches 8 bases. The germline V gene has CDR1 ENHRY and CDR2 SYGVKD. Trimming cost V 3 bases and J 4 bases; bases outside gene matches: 7. CDR3 length: 15 residues. The CDR3 DNA follows: TGTGCCATCAGTGAAACCCAGGGGGCAGGAGAGACCCAGTACTTC. Protein: CAISETQGAGETQYF.

The chain uses TRBV16 and TRBJ1-5; D unclear. Germline CDR1 KGHSY, CDR2 FQNENV. V dropped 0 bases and J dropped 15 bases, with 12 bases sitting between them. CDR3 length equals 12 residues. The CDR3 DNA reads as TGTGCCAGCAGCCAATCCCCCGGGAAGGGGCATTTT. Encoded protein: CASSQSPGKGHF. The entire variable domain, with the rest obtained from reference TRBV16 and TRBJ1-5, is as follows: GEEVAQTPKHLVRGEGQKAKLYCAPIKGHSYVFWYQQVLKNEFKFLISFQNENVFDETGMPKERFSAKCLPNSPCSLEIQATKLEDSAVYFCASSQSPGKGHFGDGTRLSIL.

V usage is TRBV27 and J usage is TRBJ1-6; possible D gene TRBD1, 5 bases. Germline CDR1 MNHEY, CDR2 SMNVEV (reference sequence). The CDR3 has 17 amino acids. V dropped 5 bases and J dropped 0 bases, with 14 bases sitting between them. The CDR3 region is CASSRGPFSSYNSPLHF. CDR3 nucleotide sequence: TGTGCCAGCAGTAGGGGCCCTTTCAGCTCCTATAATTCACCCCTCCACTTT.

This clone was detected only once. V gene TRBV7-2 combines with J gene TRBJ1-1; D is ambiguous. Germline assignment: CDR1 SGHTA and CDR2 FQGNSA. The CDR3 covers 15 residues. The V end was cut by 5 bases, the J end by 1 base, with 14 bases between. CDR3 sequence reads: CASSPARAPNTEAFF. The CDR3 DNA reads as TGTGCCAGCAGCCCAGCGCGGGCCCCGAACACTGAAGCTTTCTTT.

The CDR3 region is CASSESGDGYTF. CDR3 nucleotide sequence: TGTGCCAGCAGCGAGTCGGGGGATGGCTACACCTTC. J is TRBJ1-2 and V is TRBV2, with D perhaps matching TRBD1 (5 bases). The CDR3 is made up of 12 amino acids. CDR1 is SNHLY, CDR2 FYNNEI, per germline. V was trimmed by 6 bases and J by 6 bases, leaving 11 bases between them.

The chain recombines TRBV2 with TRBJ2-7; the D is unclear. The CDR3 spans 12 residues. CDR1 SNHLY and CDR2 FYNNEI come from the germline V gene. The germline V and J ends were trimmed by 2 bases and 4 bases, with 6 bases remaining between them. CDR3 sequence: CASSEQLYEQYF. For the CDR3, the DNA is TGTGCCAGCAGTGAACAGTTATACGAGCAGTACTTC.

This clone was seen once. The chain couples TRBV6-5 to TRBJ2-7; 12 bases fit TRBD2. The V gene's germline CDR1 is MNHEY and CDR2 SVGAGI. J lost 6 bases, V lost 6 bases, and 6 bases had no gene match. This CDR3 has 14 amino acids. CDR3 protein: CASRPSGRASEQYF. In DNA, the CDR3 is TGTGCCAGCAGGCCTAGCGGGAGGGCGTCCGAGCAGTACTTC.

The genes are TRBV5-4 and TRBJ1-6, with D uncertain. The germline gives CDR1 SGHNT, CDR2 YYREEE (reference sequence). The V and J ends lost 0 bases and 7 bases respectively, with 8 bases between them. The CDR3 totals 14 residues. The CDR3 DNA reads TGTGCCAGCAGCTTGGAAGGACTAAATTCACCCCTCCACTTT. Translation gives CASSLEGLNSPLHF.

The chain joins TRBV7-2 to TRBJ1-5; D is undetermined. Between the trimmed V and J ends, which lost 1 base and 6 bases, there was a span of 10 bases. CDR3 length equals 14 residues. Looked up from germline, CDR1 is SGHTA and CDR2 is FQGNSA. The CDR3 spells CASSLGRTAQPQHF. CDR3 sequence (DNA): TGTGCCAGCAGCTTAGGTAGAACTGCTCAGCCCCAGCATTTT.

This clone was detected once. The chain uses TRBV28 and TRBJ2-3; 8 bases are a match to TRBD2. The CDR3 is 19 residues long. Trimming cost V 7 bases and J 0 bases; bases outside gene matches: 18. Looked up from germline, CDR1 is MDHEN and CDR2 is SYDVKM. DNA of the CDR3: TGTGCCAGCACCCTGACTAGCGCCGTACAGCAATCTAGCACAGATACGCAGTATTTT. Protein product: CASTLTSAVQQSSTDTQYF.